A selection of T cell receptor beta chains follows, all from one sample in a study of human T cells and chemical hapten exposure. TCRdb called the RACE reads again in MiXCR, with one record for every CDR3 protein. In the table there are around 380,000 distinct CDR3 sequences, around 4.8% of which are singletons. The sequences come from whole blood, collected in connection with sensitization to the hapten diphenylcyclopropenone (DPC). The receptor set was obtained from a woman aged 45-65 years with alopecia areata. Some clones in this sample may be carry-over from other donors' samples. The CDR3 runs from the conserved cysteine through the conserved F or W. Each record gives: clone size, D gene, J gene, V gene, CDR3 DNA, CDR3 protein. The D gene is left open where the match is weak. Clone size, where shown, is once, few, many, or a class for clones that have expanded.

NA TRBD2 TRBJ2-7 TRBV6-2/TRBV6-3 TGTGCCAGCAGTTACTCGAGCATCAGCGGGAGGCGGTACGAGCAGTACTTC CASSYSSISGRRYEQYF
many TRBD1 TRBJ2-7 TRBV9 TGTGCCAGCAGCGTAGAGCCCAGGGGGCTTTACGAGCAGTACTTC CASSVEPRGLYEQYF
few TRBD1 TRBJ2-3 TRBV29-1 TGCAGCGTTGAGACCGGGACAGGGCCGCAGTATTTT CSVETGTGPQYF
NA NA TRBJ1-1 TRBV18 TGTGCCAGCTCGCGAACAGTTGAAGCTTTCTTT CASSRTVEAFF
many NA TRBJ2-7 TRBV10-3 TGTGCCATCAGTGAGACGATCTACGAGCAGTACTTC CAISETIYEQYF
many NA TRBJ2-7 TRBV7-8 TGTGCCAGCAGCTTAGCCTTCCGACCGGCCCTACCCTACGAGCAGTACTTC CASSLAFRPALPYEQYF
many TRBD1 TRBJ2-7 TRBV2 TGTGCCAGCAACCTAGGGACAGTCGGTGAGCAGTACTTC CASNLGTVGEQYF
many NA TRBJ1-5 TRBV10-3 TGTGCCATCAGTGAGTCGGACGGCCCGGGACAGCCCCAGCATTTT CAISESDGPGQPQHF
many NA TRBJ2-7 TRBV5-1 TGCGCCAGCAGCCCGGCTCAGGTTAGCTCCTACGAGCAGTACTTC CASSPAQVSSYEQYF
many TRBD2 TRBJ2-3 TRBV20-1 TGCAGTGCTAGCGCTAGCGGGAGTGGGACGGATACGCAGTATTTT CSASASGSGTDTQYF
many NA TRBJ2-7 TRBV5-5 TGTGCCAGCAGCTTGGTGGGTATCGGGCAGTACTTC CASSLVGIGQYF
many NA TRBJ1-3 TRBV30 TGTGCCTGGAGTCTTGGGACCGCTGGAAACACCATATATTTT CAWSLGTAGNTIYF
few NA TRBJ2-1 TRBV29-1 TGCAGCTCCGTTGGGGGGGCGGACTCCTACAATGAGCAGTTCTTC CSSVGGADSYNEQFF
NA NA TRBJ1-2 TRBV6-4 TGTGCCAGCAAACCCCAGACAGCCCACTATGGCTACACCTTC CASKPQTAHYGYTF
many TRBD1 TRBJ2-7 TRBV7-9 TGTGCCAGCAGCTCTCCAGACAGGGCCTACGAGCAGTACTTC CASSSPDRAYEQYF
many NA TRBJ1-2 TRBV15 TGTGCCACCAGCAGAGGAATGGGGGACTATGGCTACACCTTC CATSRGMGDYGYTF
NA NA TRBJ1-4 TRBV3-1 TGTGCCAGCAGCCACGCGGACAGTTATGAAAAACTGTTTTTT CASSHADSYEKLFF
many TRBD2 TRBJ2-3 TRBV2 TGTGCCAGCAGTCTTAGCGGGATGCCCACAGATACGCAGTATTTT CASSLSGMPTDTQYF
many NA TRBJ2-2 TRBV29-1 TGCAGCGTTCTAGGCGCCGGGGAGCTGTTTTTT CSVLGAGELFF
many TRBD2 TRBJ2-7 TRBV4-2 TGTGCCAGCAGCCAGGATGGGGACTACTACGAGCAGTACTTC CASSQDGDYYEQYF